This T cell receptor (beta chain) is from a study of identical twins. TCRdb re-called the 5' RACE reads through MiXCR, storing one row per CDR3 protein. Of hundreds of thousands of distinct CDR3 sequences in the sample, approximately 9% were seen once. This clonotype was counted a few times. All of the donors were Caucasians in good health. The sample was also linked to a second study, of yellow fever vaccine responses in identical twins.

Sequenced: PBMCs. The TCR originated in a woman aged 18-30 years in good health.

Here the CDR3 reads CASSLFHRGLNTEAFF. The CDR3 DNA sequence: TGTGCCAGCAGCTTGTTCCATAGGGGGCTGAACACTGAAGCTTTCTTT. The genes are TRBV5-5 and TRBJ1-1, with TRBD1 matching 7 bases. This CDR3 comprises 16 residues. Unmatched junction bases numbered 6, after V lost 1 base and J lost 0 bases. The germline CDR1 and CDR2 sequences are SGHKS and YYEKEE (reference sequence).